This TCR beta chain derives from a study of PD-1 blockade in classical Hodgkin lymphoma. The patients all showed relapse after autologous stem cell transplantation, while their brentuximab vedotin exposure varied. Germline CDR1 SGHVS, CDR2 FNYEAQ. This CDR3 region has 13 residues. Trimming stripped 1 base from V and 4 bases from J, with 5 bases between. With regard to this clone: The antigen remains undetermined.

Here immunoSEQ multiplex PCR was the method, and the copy in TCRdb shows in-frame clones only, minus some. There are some 64,000 clones in the sample; 80% to 90% occur only once, and over 14% lies in the top ten. Study observations and caveats: Newly diagnosed patients reportedly trailed healthy donors in baseline TCR diversity.

The genes are TRBV7-6 and TRBJ2-1; no definite D call. The specimen was peripheral blood mononuclear cells (PBMCs), collected at baseline. The receptor was derived from a human donor with classical Hodgkin lymphoma. The CDR3 loop is CASSLEQYNEQFF. The CDR3 nucleotides are TGTGCCAGCAGCTTAGAACAGTACAATGAGCAGTTCTTC.